This T cell receptor beta chain was sequenced in a study of T cell responses to AZD1222 COVID-19 vaccine. At the level of the study: Doses given second, at about 4 or about 12 weeks, were pooled. Study-level points and caveats: Epitopes outside B.1.351 and B.1.1.7 mutated regions reportedly drew nearly half of spike TCRs. Repertoire samples came only from after the peak T cell response. Among those given AZD1222, only six or seven were seropositive at baseline.

This clone was seen a handful of times. The antigen remains undetermined. Assay: immunoSEQ multiplex PCR; the TCRdb copy retains only in-frame clones and omits some. Of 150,000 to 200,000 clones in the sample, 85% to 95% were seen once. V was clipped by 6 bases and J by 4 bases; unmatched bases: 7. This CDR3 is 15 amino acids long. Germline values: CDR1 SNHLY, CDR2 FYNNEI. The source material was peripheral blood, sampled on day 0 of AZD1222 vaccination. The sequence was collected from an adult in good health. The rearrangement uses TRBV2 and TRBJ2-2, with TRBD1 matching over 8 bases. The CDR3 loop is CASRPDRVATGELFF. Written as DNA, the CDR3 is TGTGCCAGCAGACCGGACAGGGTGGCCACCGGGGAGCTGTTTTTT.